The source of this T cell receptor (delta chain) is a study of γδ T cells in repeated Plasmodium falciparum infection. Findings and limits, study-wide: Malian children's Vdelta2-negative repertoires appeared more expanded and less diverse than Australians'. Repeated controlled infections reportedly drove waves of new clonotype selection in Vdelta2-negative, mostly Vdelta1+, gammadelta repertoires.

Germline V gene lookup returns CDR1 TSWWSYY and CDR2 QGS. CDR3 length: 21 residues. V lost 6 bases and J lost 0; bases outside the gene matches: 22. This clone came up a few times. Its antigen remains unidentified. One base separates it from a far larger clone, so it is likely a read error. Other DNA sequences in the sample encode the same CDR3. Each sorted gammadelta sample had TRG and TRD chains sequenced. TCRdb re-called the multiplex PCR reads via CATT. The sample yields around 52,000 delta-chain clones, approximately 1.5% seen once. Vgamma9/Vdelta2+ and Vdelta2-negative gammadelta T cells were flow-sorted from PBMC for bulk sequencing.

This chain connects TRDV1 to TRDJ1; 10 positions agree with TRDD3. TCRdb gives no J gene; it was assigned here by matching the DNA to germline. The sample consisted of gamma-delta T cells from blood. The origin of this receptor is a pool of human donors (malaria-infected and uninfected, not separated). CDR3: CALGDSYWYWGIHSYTDKLIF. Written as DNA, the CDR3 is TGTGCTCTTGGCGATTCCTACTGGTACTGGGGGATTCATTCGTACACCGATAAACTCATCTTT.